This record looks at one T cell receptor beta chain sequence and its context. This sample was included in a study of control samples from healthy donors and cancer patients. Data came from immunoSEQ multiplex PCR; TCRdb stores just in-frame clones and leaves some out. The data show about 220,000 clones, with about 93% seen just once and 1.5% held by the top ten. Sequencing was done on a sample of blood. The sequence was collected from a man aged 50 to 59 in good health.

The CDR3 DNA reads TGTGCCAGCAGCTCATTCCTAGCGGGGACCACAGATACGCAGTATTTT. Encoded protein: CASSSFLAGTTDTQYF. V and J are TRBV27 and TRBJ2-3, with 9 bases identical to TRBD2. The CDR3 runs to 16 residues. V gave up 6 bases and J gave up 2 bases; unmatched junction bases: 9. Per germline, CDR1 MNHEY and CDR2 SMNVEV (reference sequence).